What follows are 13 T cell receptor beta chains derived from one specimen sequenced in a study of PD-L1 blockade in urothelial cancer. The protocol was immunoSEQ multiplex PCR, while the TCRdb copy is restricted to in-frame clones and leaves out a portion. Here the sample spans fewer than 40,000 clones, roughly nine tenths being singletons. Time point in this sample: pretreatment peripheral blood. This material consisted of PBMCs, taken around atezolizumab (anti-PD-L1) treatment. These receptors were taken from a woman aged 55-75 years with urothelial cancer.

CDR3 region: CASRTSGSINTGELFF. In DNA form, the CDR3 reads TGCGCCAGCAGGACTAGCGGGAGTATAAACACCGGGGAGCTGTTTTTT. The rearrangement joins TRBV10-2 to TRBJ2-2, with 12 bases fitting TRBD2. Per germline, CDR1 WSHSY and CDR2 SAAADI. The J segment lost 2 bases and the V segment lost 6 bases, leaving 4 bases of the junction unmatched. The CDR3 sequence is 16 residues long.

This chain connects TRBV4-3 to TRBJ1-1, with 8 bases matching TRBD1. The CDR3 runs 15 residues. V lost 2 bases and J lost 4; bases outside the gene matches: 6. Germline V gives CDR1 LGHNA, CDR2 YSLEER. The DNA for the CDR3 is TGCGCCAGCAGCCAACAACCACAGGGGGGCACTGAAGCTTTCTTT. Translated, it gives CASSQQPQGGTEAFF.

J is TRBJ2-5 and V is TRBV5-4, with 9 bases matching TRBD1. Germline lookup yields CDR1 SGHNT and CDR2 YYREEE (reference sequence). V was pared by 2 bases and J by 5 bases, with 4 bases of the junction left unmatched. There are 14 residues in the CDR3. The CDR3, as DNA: TGTGCCAGCAGCTTCGGACAGGGGCAGGAGACCCAGTACTTC. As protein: CASSFGQGQETQYF.

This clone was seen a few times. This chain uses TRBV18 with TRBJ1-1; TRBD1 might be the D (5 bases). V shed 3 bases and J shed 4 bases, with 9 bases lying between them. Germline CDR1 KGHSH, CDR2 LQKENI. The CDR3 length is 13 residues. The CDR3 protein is CASSPGGSTEAFF. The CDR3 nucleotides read TGTGCCAGCTCACCGGGGGGTTCCACTGAAGCTTTCTTT.

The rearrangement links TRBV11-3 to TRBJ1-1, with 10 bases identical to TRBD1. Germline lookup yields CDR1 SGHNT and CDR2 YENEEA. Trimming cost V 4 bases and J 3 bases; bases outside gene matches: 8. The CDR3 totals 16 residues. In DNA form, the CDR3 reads TGTGCCAGCAGCTCAAGGACAGGGGGTCGAGACACTGAAGCTTTCTTT. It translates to CASSSRTGGRDTEAFF.

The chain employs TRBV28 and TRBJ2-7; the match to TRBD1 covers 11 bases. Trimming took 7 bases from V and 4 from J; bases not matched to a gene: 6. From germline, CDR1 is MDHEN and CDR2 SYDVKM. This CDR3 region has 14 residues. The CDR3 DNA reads TGTGCCAGCAATACTGGGACAGGGGGTTACGAGCAGTACTTC. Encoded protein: CASNTGTGGYEQYF.

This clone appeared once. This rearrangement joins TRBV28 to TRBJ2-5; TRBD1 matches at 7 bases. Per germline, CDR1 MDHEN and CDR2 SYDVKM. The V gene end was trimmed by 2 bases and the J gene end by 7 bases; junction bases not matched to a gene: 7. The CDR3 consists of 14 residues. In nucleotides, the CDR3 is TGTGCCAGCAGTTTAAGGGACAGTGCTCGGACCCAGTACTTC. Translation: CASSLRDSARTQYF.

CDR3 in DNA: TGTGCCAGCAGTTACTCGGAAGGGGCTGAAGCTTTCTTT. It specifies CASSYSEGAEAFF. The chain uses TRBV6-6 and TRBJ1-1, with D possibly being TRBD1 (5 bases). The CDR3 has 13 amino acids. Germline V CDR1 and CDR2: MNHNY, SVGAGI (reference sequence). Between the trimmed V and J ends, which lost 0 bases and 6 bases, there was a span of 8 bases.

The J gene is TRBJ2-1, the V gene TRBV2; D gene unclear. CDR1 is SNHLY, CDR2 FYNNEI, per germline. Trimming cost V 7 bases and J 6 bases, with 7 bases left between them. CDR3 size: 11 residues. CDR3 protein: CASKTSNEQFF. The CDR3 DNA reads TGTGCCAGCAAAACTTCCAATGAGCAGTTCTTC.

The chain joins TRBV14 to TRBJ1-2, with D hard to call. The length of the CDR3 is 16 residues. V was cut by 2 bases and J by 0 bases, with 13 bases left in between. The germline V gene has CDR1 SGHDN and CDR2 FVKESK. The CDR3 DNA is TGTGCCAGCAGCCAACGGGGATTTCGTTCTAACTATGGCTACACCTTC. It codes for CASSQRGFRSNYGYTF.

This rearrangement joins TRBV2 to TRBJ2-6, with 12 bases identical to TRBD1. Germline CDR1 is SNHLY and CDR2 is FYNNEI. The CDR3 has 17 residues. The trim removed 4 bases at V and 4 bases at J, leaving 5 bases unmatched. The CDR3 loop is CASSGGQGAGGANVLTF. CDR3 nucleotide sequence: TGTGCCAGCAGTGGGGGACAGGGGGCGGGGGGGGCCAACGTCCTGACTTTC.

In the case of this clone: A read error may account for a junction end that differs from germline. CDR3 DNA: TGTGCCAGCAGTGTCGGGACTCTCAGCGTCGAGAAGTGTTTC. Translating gives CASSVGTLSVEKCF. V gene TRBV27 combines with J gene TRBJ2-7; D may be TRBD2 (6 bases). CDR1 is MNHEY, CDR2 SMNVEV, per germline (reference sequence). This CDR3 is 14 amino acids long.

CDR3 region: CASSWRNQPQHF. Here the CDR3 DNA reads TGTGCCAGCAGTTGGCGCAATCAGCCCCAGCATTTT. This sequence joins TRBV28 and TRBJ1-5; D remains ambiguous. CDR3 size: 12 residues. Deletions cut 4 bases from V and 2 bases from J, with 3 bases between. Germline lookup yields CDR1 MDHEN and CDR2 SYDVKM.